These 24 T cell receptor beta chains originate from one sample sequenced in a study of breast tumors, draining lymph nodes, adjacent tissues. TCRdb reprocessed the multiplex PCR reads via MiXCR and lists one record per CDR3 protein. Counted here are 200,000 to 250,000 distinct CDR3 sequences, 34% occurring once; the ten biggest clones make up 3% to 4%. Samples came from axillary lymph nodes draining the breast cancer. The sample consisted of axillary lymph node tissue. Receptors were obtained from a female donor with breast cancer. Some clones in this sample may be carry-over from other donors' samples.

This clonotype was seen repeatedly, ten times or more. The V call is TRBV11-2, the J call TRBJ2-2; a weak D match, TRBD2 (7 bases). The V gene's germline CDR1 is SGHAT and CDR2 FQNNGV. The length of the CDR3 is 17 residues. Trimming took 3 bases from V and 2 from J, leaving 16 bases between them. In DNA, the CDR3 is TGTGCCAGCAGCTTGGGGTTAGGGGGGGGCAACACCGGGGAGCTGTTTTTT. Translated, it gives CASSLGLGGGNTGELFF.

This clonotype occurred many times. V is TRBV7-9 and J is TRBJ2-5; D gene ambiguous. Trimming left V 0 bases short and J 0 bases short, with 8 bases between. Germline CDR1 and CDR2: SEHNR and FQNEAQ (reference sequence). The CDR3 loop spans 15 amino acids. The CDR3 DNA sequence: TGTGCCAGCAGCTTAGCGATGACGAACCAAGAGACCCAGTACTTC. This sequence encodes CASSLAMTNQETQYF.

Only a few counts were recorded for this clonotype. A much larger clone is a single base away; this may be a read error. V is TRBV20-1 and J is TRBJ1-3; D unresolved. CDR1 and CDR2 (germline): DFQATT, SNEGSKA (reference sequence). The CDR3 consists of 14 residues. CDR3 sequence: CSARAGISGTTIYF. As DNA, the CDR3 is TGCAGTGCTAGAGCCGGAATCTCTGGAACCACCATATATTTT.

This clonotype has ten or more counts. The DNA of the CDR3 is TGTGCCAGCAGCTCTTTACGTTTGGGGACCCAGTACTTC. Translation gives CASSSLRLGTQYF. This rearrangement joins TRBV5-6 to TRBJ2-5; D gene ambiguous. The CDR3 length is 13 residues. CDR1 SGHDT and CDR2 YYEEEE come from the germline V gene. Trimming took 3 bases from V and 7 from J, leaving 13 bases between them.

This clonotype was found many times. The chain combines TRBV7-9 with TRBJ1-2; D unclear. Trimming removed 0 bases from V and 7 bases from J, with 12 bases in between. Looked up from germline, CDR1 is SEHNR and CDR2 is FQNEAQ (reference sequence). This CDR3 has 14 amino acids. This chain's CDR3 is CASSLAGQDVGYTF. The CDR3 region has the DNA TGTGCCAGCAGCTTAGCTGGCCAGGACGTTGGCTACACCTTC.

This clonotype was seen ten or more times. The rearrangement uses TRBV11-2 and TRBJ2-5; 7 bases line up with TRBD1. From germline, CDR1 is SGHAT and CDR2 FQNNGV. Trimming removed 3 bases from V and 1 base from J; junction bases left unmatched: 8. CDR3 length equals 16 residues. CDR3 residues: CASSLGQTTFQETQYF. CDR3 nucleotide sequence: TGTGCCAGCAGCTTGGGACAGACAACCTTCCAAGAGACCCAGTACTTC.

This clonotype was seen ten or more times. The CDR3 sequence: CASSADSTGANVLTF. The CDR3, as DNA: TGTGCCAGTAGTGCGGACAGTACTGGGGCCAACGTCCTGACTTTC. The V and J genes are TRBV19 and TRBJ2-6, with D possibly TRBD1 on 6 matching bases. Germline loops: CDR1 LNHDA, CDR2 SQIVND (reference sequence). The CDR3 is made up of 15 amino acids. V was trimmed by 5 bases and J by 2 bases, leaving 10 bases between them. The whole variable domain, filled in from reference TRBV19 and TRBJ2-6, reads DGGITQSPKYLFRKEGQNVTLSCEQNLNHDAMYWYRQDPGQGLRLIYYSQIVNDFQKGDIAEGYSVSREKKESFPLTVTSAQKNPTAFYLCASSADSTGANVLTFGAGSRLTVL.

V usage is TRBV20-1 and J usage is TRBJ2-1, with 8 bases fitting TRBD2. CDR1 and CDR2 from the germline V gene are DFQATT and SNEGSKA (reference sequence). This CDR3 has 14 residues. Trimming at V came to 4 bases and at J to 5 bases, leaving 7 bases not matched to a gene. CDR3 amino acids: CSANREGLDNEQFF. DNA of the CDR3: TGCAGTGCTAACCGGGAGGGCCTTGACAATGAGCAGTTCTTC.

The chain employs TRBV19 and TRBJ2-1; 11 nucleotides agree with TRBD2. The germline CDR1 and CDR2 sequences are LNHDA and SQIVND (reference sequence). Losses at the gene ends were 5 bases for V and 4 bases for J; bases not matched to a gene: 4. This CDR3 is 15 amino acids long. The CDR3: CASSPTSGKYNEQFF. The CDR3 DNA is TGTGCCAGTAGTCCGACTAGCGGGAAATACAATGAGCAGTTCTTC.

This clonotype was recorded many times. The chain links TRBV9 to TRBJ2-4; TRBD2 aligns across 9 bases. The trim removed 3 bases at V and 8 bases at J, leaving 3 bases unmatched. Germline assignment: CDR1 SGDLS and CDR2 YYNGEE. There are 13 residues in the CDR3. The CDR3 is CASSASGADIQYF. CDR3 nucleotide sequence: TGTGCCAGCAGCGCTAGCGGGGCTGACATTCAGTACTTC.

This clonotype occurred many times. The V and J genes are TRBV20-1 and TRBJ1-6; D not resolved. Germline CDR1 is DFQATT and CDR2 is SNEGSKA (reference sequence). The V gene lost 3 bases and the J gene lost 5 bases, with 11 bases spanning the gap. There are 14 residues in the CDR3. This chain's CDR3 is CSASSSFDNSPLHF. The DNA for the CDR3 is TGCAGTGCTAGTAGCAGTTTTGATAATTCACCCCTCCACTTT.

This clonotype appeared many times. The rearrangement joins TRBV29-1 to TRBJ2-2, with TRBD2 as a possible D gene (5 bases). The CDR3 totals 13 residues. Germline loops: CDR1 SQVTM, CDR2 ANQGSEA. Trimming took off 4 bases at V and 3 bases at J, with 9 bases between the two ends. CDR3 sequence reads: CSVGGPHTGELFF. CDR3 bases: TGCAGCGTTGGAGGGCCGCACACCGGGGAGCTGTTTTTT.

The V gene is TRBV7-9, the J gene TRBJ2-3; the match to TRBD2 covers 10 bases. The CDR3 length is 18 residues. V gave up 7 bases and J gave up 2 bases; unmatched junction bases: 15. Looked up from germline, CDR1 is SEHNR and CDR2 is FQNEAQ (reference sequence). CDR3: CASTAPGTSAGITDTQYF. In nucleotides, the CDR3 is TGTGCCAGCACCGCCCCCGGGACTAGCGCGGGGATCACAGATACGCAGTATTTT.

V usage is TRBV19 and J usage is TRBJ1-4; D remains unclear. The CDR3 is 13 amino acids. Per germline, CDR1 LNHDA and CDR2 SQIVND (reference sequence). Trimming left V 3 bases short and J 8 bases short, with 10 bases between. The CDR3 protein is CASSMTNWEKLFF. The CDR3 nucleotides are TGTGCCAGTAGTATGACGAATTGGGAAAAACTGTTTTTT.

Many counts were recorded for this clonotype. The chain links TRBV18 to TRBJ1-6; D not certain. CDR1 is KGHSH, CDR2 LQKENI, per germline. Trimming stripped 3 bases from V and 4 bases from J, with 4 bases between. The CDR3 extends over 13 amino acids. The CDR3 here is CASSPHYNSPLHF. DNA of the CDR3: TGTGCCAGCTCACCCCATTATAATTCACCCCTCCACTTT. Supplemented by reference TRBV18 and TRBJ1-6, the full variable domain reads NAGVMQNPRHLVRRRGQEARLRCSPMKGHSHVYWYRQLPEEGLKFMVYLQKENIIDESGMPKERFSAEFPKEGPSILRIQQVVRGDSAAYFCASSPHYNSPLHFGNGTRLTVT.

With respect to this clonotype: Being one base from a much bigger clone, this may be a read error. This chain uses TRBV5-1 with TRBJ1-4; D is ambiguous. The CDR3 length is 13 residues. The germline V gene encodes CDR1 SGHRS and CDR2 YFSETQ. CDR3 residues: CVSSLQFNEKLFF. The CDR3 coding sequence is TGCGTCAGCAGCTTGCAGTTTAATGAAAAACTGTTTTTT. The variable domain in full, with the rest retrieved from reference TRBV5-1 and TRBJ1-4, is KAGVTQTPRYLIKTRGQQVTLSCSPISGHRSVSWYQQTPGQGLQFLFEYFSETQRNKGNFPGRFSGRQFSNSRSEMNVSTLELGDSALYLCVSSLQFNEKLFFGSGTQLSVL.

Of note for this clonotype: This may come from a read error, since a much larger clone is one base off. V gene TRBV5-1 combines with J gene TRBJ2-5; 8 nucleotides align to TRBD2. The trim removed 0 bases at V and 4 bases at J, leaving 2 bases unmatched. CDR1 is SGHRS and CDR2 is YFSETQ in the germline V gene. This CDR3 has 14 amino acids. Written as DNA, the CDR3 is TGCGCCAGCAGCTTGGCGACTAGCGCAGAGACCCAGTACTTC. Protein sequence: CASSLATSAETQYF.

The chain recombines TRBV4-3 with TRBJ1-4; D remains ambiguous. CDR3 length: 16 amino acids. Trimming removed 0 bases at V and 1 base at J, with 9 bases between. CDR1 and CDR2 (germline): LGHNA, YSLEER. In DNA form, the CDR3 reads TGCGCCAGCAGCCAAGACACAACCTTAACTAATGAAAAACTGTTTTTT. It yields the protein CASSQDTTLTNEKLFF.

The table lists this clonotype with many counts. V gene TRBV7-8 combines with J gene TRBJ2-7, with D perhaps matching TRBD1 (6 bases). V lost 3 bases to trimming and J lost 0 bases, with 12 bases between them. CDR3 size: 15 residues. Germline assignment: CDR1 SGHVS and CDR2 FQNEAQ. CDR3 amino acids: CASSFQVDSSYEQYF. The CDR3 DNA sequence: TGTGCCAGCAGCTTCCAAGTGGACAGCTCCTACGAGCAGTACTTC.

This clonotype was detected many times. The rearrangement links TRBV7-8 to TRBJ2-7, with D possibly called TRBD1 or TRBD2 (5 bases each). V was pared by 5 bases and J by 2 bases, with 16 bases between. The CDR3 has 15 residues. CDR1 and CDR2 from the germline V gene are SGHVS and FQNEAQ. This chain's CDR3 is CASSRSGTGTYEQYF. CDR3 coding DNA: TGTGCCAGCAGCCGATCCGGGACGGGCACCTACGAGCAGTACTTC.

This clonotype came up many times. The chain recombines TRBV18 with TRBJ2-7; the D gene is possibly TRBD2 (5 bases). From germline, CDR1 is KGHSH and CDR2 LQKENI. The CDR3 is made up of 14 amino acids. V lost 4 bases and J lost 2, with 12 bases in between. CDR3 DNA: TGTGCCAGCTCACATCTATCGGAGGCCTACGAGCAGTACTTC. It translates to CASSHLSEAYEQYF.

This clonotype has at least ten counts. This chain uses TRBV4-1 with TRBJ1-3, with a possible D match to TRBD1 (5 bases). CDR3 length: 16 residues. The V end was cut by 2 bases, the J end by 4 bases, with 15 bases between. Germline V lookup: CDR1 MGHRA, CDR2 YSYEKL. CDR3 bases: TGCGCCAGCAGCCAATCTCGGGGCCAGGTGGGAAACACCATATATTTT. Encoded protein: CASSQSRGQVGNTIYF.

Turning to this clonotype: A read error may explain this, as a much larger clone is one base away. The CDR3 sequence: CSAPSGQGKAYGYTF. The CDR3 nucleotides read TGCAGTGCTCCATCGGGACAGGGGAAGGCCTATGGCTACACCTTC. V and J are TRBV20-1 and TRBJ1-2, with 10 bases identical to TRBD1. The CDR3 contains 15 residues. Germline CDR1 is DFQATT and CDR2 is SNEGSKA (reference sequence). V was pared by 5 bases and J by 4 bases, with 10 bases of the junction left unmatched.

About this clonotype: Since a much larger clone is just one base distant, this may be a read error. The chain carries TRBV6-5 and TRBJ1-4; a possible D gene is TRBD1 (6 bases). Germline V lookup: CDR1 MNHEY, CDR2 SVGAGI. The CDR3 runs to 15 residues. The V end was cut by 6 bases, the J end by 4 bases, with 15 bases between. The CDR3 loop reads CASSHETGSNEKLFF. The CDR3 nucleotides are TGTGCCAGCAGCCATGAGACAGGAAGTAATGAAAAACTGTTTTTT.